The clone carrying this T cell receptor beta chain was seen at least ten times. The V gene's germline CDR1 is MNHNS and CDR2 SASEGT. This CDR3 is built from 14 residues. V lost 6 bases, J lost 8 bases, and 19 bases lay in between. The source of the sample is a study of T cells in Graves' hyperthyroidism and ophthalmopathy. The investigators amplified TCR beta CDR3 regions from RNA transcripts. Researchers ran a first-round RT-PCR on the TCR CDR3 using the HTBI primer set. From the multiplex PCR reads, TCRdb called clonotypes with MiXCR, one entry per CDR3 protein. The sample consists of 250,000 to 400,000 distinct CDR3 sequences, roughly an eighth of them appearing once.

The clonotype originates from a woman aged 40 to 55 with Graves' ophthalmopathy. The sequencing input was blood. The chain employs TRBV6-1 and TRBJ1-1; D ambiguous. The CDR3 protein is CASSQRTNEREAFF. CDR3 nucleotides: TGTGCCAGCAGCCAACGCACGAATGAGAGGGAAGCTTTCTTT.